What follows are 3 T cell receptor beta chains derived from one specimen sequenced in a study of shared clonotypes between healthy human individuals (dated by TCRdb to the early 2020s). CD8 naive samples were CD45RO-negative cells positively selected for CCR7, giving a CD45RA+CCR7+ population that excluded TemRA cells. To prepare the library, the immunoSEQ multiplex PCR assay was applied. As stored in TCRdb, this immuneACCESS dataset retains in-frame rearrangements with V and J assigned. A fraction of the clones does not appear; measured against another copy, unresolved V genes explain less than half of the discrepancy, and the remainder lacks a known reason. Counted in this sample were about 580,000 clones; 98% of them appeared once. The ten largest clones represent around 0.3% of the sample. Source material: naive CD8+ T cells sorted from blood. The sample's cell subset or site label, decoded: CD45RA+CCR7+. The receptors were sampled from a man under 40 in good health.

The chain is built from TRBV5-4 and TRBJ2-1; 11 bases fit TRBD1. Germline V gene data show CDR1 as SGHNT and CDR2 as YYREEE (reference sequence). There are 14 residues in the CDR3. V trimming: 5 bases; J trimming: 9 bases; junction bases outside the gene matches: 7. CDR3 residues: CASSFGTGGAEQFF. The CDR3 coding sequence is TGTGCCAGCAGTTTCGGGACAGGGGGTGCTGAGCAGTTCTTC.

The gene calls are TRBV29-1 and TRBJ2-5; perhaps TRBD1 as D (5 bases). In germline, CDR1 is SQVTM, CDR2 ANQGSEA. V lost 2 bases and J lost 5, with 15 bases in between. This CDR3 comprises 14 residues. CDR3 region: CSVEPDGRVETQYF. Written as DNA, the CDR3 is TGCAGCGTTGAACCGGACGGCAGGGTTGAGACCCAGTACTTC.

J is TRBJ1-5 and V is TRBV27, with a possible D match to TRBD1 (5 bases). Germline values: CDR1 MNHEY, CDR2 SMNVEV (reference sequence). Between the trimmed V and J ends, which lost 7 bases and 1 base, there was a span of 5 bases. The CDR3 extends over 12 amino acids. The CDR3 DNA follows: TGTGCCAGCAAGGGGAGCAATCAGCCCCAGCATTTT. Amino acids: CASKGSNQPQHF.